This entry concerns a single T cell receptor (beta chain). The antigen is undetermined. Other DNA sequences of this sample code for an identical CDR3. Germline V CDR1 and CDR2: MNHEY, SVGAGI. The J segment lost 3 bases and the V segment lost 0 bases, leaving 5 bases of the junction unmatched. The CDR3 is 15 amino acids. CD45RO-negative cells were positively selected for CCR7, leaving out terminally differentiated effector memory CD45RA+ cells. Caucasian adults living in Nashville, Tennessee, provided all samples. This entry is derived from a study of shared clonotypes between healthy human individuals. In the original workflow: ImmunoSEQ junction-only sequences lacked quality scores, so their filtering differed. Some clones are missing from TCRdb's copy, which holds only in-frame ones; the method was immunoSEQ multiplex PCR. V, J and clone size were drawn from that table, and D and trimming were deduced from the DNA. Of roughly 2.1 million clones listed, around 93% are singletons.

The study's findings and limits: Read depth was anticipated to influence clonotype sharing among donors.

Sample: naive CD8+ T cells from PBMCs. The chain carries TRBV6-5 and TRBJ2-7; TRBD2 matches at 7 bases. The clonotype originates from a young man in good health. Some clones in this sample may be carry-over from other donors' samples. This chain's CDR3 is CASSYSKASGYEQYF. In nucleotides, the CDR3 is TGTGCCAGCAGTTACTCGAAGGCTAGCGGCTACGAGCAGTACTTC.